These 3 T cell receptor beta chains were sequenced from one sample in a study of regulatory T cells in long-lasting Graves disease. Arm-PCR of CDR3 regions with iRepertoire HTBI primers generated TCR beta libraries. One entry per CDR3 protein, called by TCRdb with MiXCR from the multiplex PCR reads. The sample holds roughly 610,000 distinct CDR3 sequences, under 20% seen once. Time point described: newly diagnosed GD, antithyroid drugs for less than 3 months. The TCR library used RNA extracted from PBMCs. These data were also filed under a second study, of T cells in Graves' hyperthyroidism and ophthalmopathy.

Specimen: peripheral blood mononuclear cells (PBMCs), collected at new diagnosis, from a patient treated with antithyroid drugs. The receptors here all came from a woman under 40 with Graves disease.

This clonotype was observed at least ten times. V usage is TRBV24-1 and J usage is TRBJ2-4; D gene uncertain. From germline, CDR1 is KGHDR and CDR2 SFDVKD. V was pared by 3 bases and J by 9 bases, with 14 bases between. The CDR3 consists of 14 residues. CDR3 in DNA: TGTGCCACCAGTGATCCGGCATTCTCTAGCATTCAGTACTTC. The encoded protein is CATSDPAFSSIQYF.

In its sample, this clonotype was seen many times. The J gene is TRBJ2-5, the V gene TRBV2; no reliable D call. The CDR3 is 15 amino acids. Looked up from germline, CDR1 is SNHLY and CDR2 is FYNNEI. V shed 7 bases and J shed 1 base, with 16 bases lying between them. The DNA for the CDR3 is TGTGCCAGCACCCGAATAACCCTAAGCCAAGAGACCCAGTACTTC. Protein: CASTRITLSQETQYF.

A few counts support this clonotype. The chain combines TRBV7-4 with TRBJ2-1; tentatively, D is TRBD2 (6 bases). Germline-derived CDR1 and CDR2 are SGHVT and SQSDAQ. The CDR3 runs to 16 residues. The V and J ends lost 1 base and 4 bases respectively, with 14 bases between them. The CDR3 spells CASSLVVSGLYNEQFF. CDR3 sequence (DNA): TGTGCCAGCAGCTTAGTCGTTAGCGGCCTGTACAATGAGCAGTTCTTC.